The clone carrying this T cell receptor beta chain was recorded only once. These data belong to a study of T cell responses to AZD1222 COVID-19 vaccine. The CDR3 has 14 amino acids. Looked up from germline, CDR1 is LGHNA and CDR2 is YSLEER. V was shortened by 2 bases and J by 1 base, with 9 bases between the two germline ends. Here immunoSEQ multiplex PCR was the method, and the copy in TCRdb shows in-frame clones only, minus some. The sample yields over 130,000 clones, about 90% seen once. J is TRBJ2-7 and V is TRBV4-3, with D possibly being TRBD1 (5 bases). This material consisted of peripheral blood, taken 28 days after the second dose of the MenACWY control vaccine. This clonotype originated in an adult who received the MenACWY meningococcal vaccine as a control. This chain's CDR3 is CASSQSRTSYEQYF. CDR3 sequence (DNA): TGCGCCAGCAGCCAAAGCAGGACATCCTACGAGCAGTACTTC.